The present TCR beta chain was sequenced within a study of shared clonotypes between healthy human individuals. Study context: Researchers assigned three CD4 naive, three CD4 memory, two CD8 naive and one CD8 memory plate to each donor.

Every immunoSEQ plate was one replicate of a subset's evenly spread DNA. Profiling relied on immunoSEQ multiplex PCR, and the TCRdb table lists in-frame clones only, not all of them. The table has about 590,000 clones, about 95% seen once. Terminally differentiated effector memory CD45RA+ cells were left out of the naive CD8 fraction, which was CD45RO-negative and positively selected for CCR7. General observations from the study: Relative to memory subsets, naive subsets generally showed larger estimated richness.

As concerns this clone: Its specificity is unknown.

This CDR3 region has 14 residues. The TCR was taken from a woman in her 30s in good health. The V call is TRBV12-2, the J call TRBJ2-7; no check of the table's D call, TRBD1, against the DNA was made. TRBV12-2 constitutes a pseudogene. The sample consisted of naive CD8+ T cells sorted from blood. The CDR3 region is CASRPDRVVDEQYF. The CDR3 coding sequence is TGTGCAAGTCGCCCGGACAGGGTGGTCGACGAGCAGTACTTC.